This T cell receptor beta chain was documented in a study of T cells in narcolepsy. The assay was immunoSEQ multiplex PCR, and TCRdb's table has in-frame clones only and misses some. The sample lists about 25,000 clones; roughly 86% were seen once. The CDR3 is 17 amino acids. Per the germline V gene, CDR1 is LNHDA and CDR2 is SQIVND (reference sequence). V shed 1 base and J shed 0 bases, with 13 bases lying between them. This receptor was identified in a human donor with narcolepsy. The chain joins TRBV19 to TRBJ1-5; D remains unclear. The sequencing input was CD45RA- memory CD4+ T cells from PBMCs. The CDR3 sequence: CASSIGRRAYSNQPQHF. CDR3 nucleotides: TGTGCCAGTAGTATAGGCCGCAGAGCGTATAGCAATCAGCCCCAGCATTTT. Filled out from reference TRBV19 and TRBJ1-5, the complete variable domain reads DGGITQSPKYLFRKEGQNVTLSCEQNLNHDAMYWYRQDPGQGLRLIYYSQIVNDFQKGDIAEGYSVSREKKESFPLTVTSAQKNPTAFYLCASSIGRRAYSNQPQHFGDGTRLSIL.